The clone carrying this T cell receptor beta chain showed up just once. Antigen unknown. The repertoire was sequenced with immunoSEQ multiplex PCR; TCRdb's copy has only in-frame clones and lacks some. Among some 11,000 clones listed, 85% to 95% were seen once. These data belong to a study of T cells in localized non-small cell lung cancer. Overall study results and limits: Only one tumor region was sequenced, so heterogeneity remains possible. Maximal T cell clonality occurred in uninvolved adjacent lung, with tumor ranking below it. A median roughly 57 of the top 100 tumor clones appeared in adjacent lung. Greater blood T cell density accompanied longer overall survival.

This CDR3 is built from 21 residues. Germline loops: CDR1 GTSNPN, CDR2 SVGIG (reference sequence). J gave up 2 bases and V 0 bases, and 17 bases lay outside the gene matches. The chain combines TRBV30 with TRBJ2-2, with 11 bases fitting TRBD2. This sequence originates from a male donor aged 60 or over with stage III lung adenocarcinoma. Sequenced here: peripheral blood, sampled before any cancer treatment. The CDR3 loop is CAWSVTGGVWGTSGNTGELFF. CDR3 nucleotides: TGTGCCTGGAGTGTAACAGGGGGCGTCTGGGGGACTAGCGGTAACACCGGGGAGCTGTTTTTT. Variable domain in full (rest from reference TRBV30 and TRBJ2-2): SQTIHQWPATLVQPVGSPLSLECTVEGTSNPNLYWYRQAAGRGLQLLFYSVGIGQISSEVPQNLSASRPQDRQFILSSKKLLLSDSGFYLCAWSVTGGVWGTSGNTGELFFGEGSRLTVL.